Each of the 18 T cell receptor beta chains below was sequenced from the same sample in a study of T cell repertoires in cytomegalovirus infection. In TCRdb, the reads were re-called with MiXCR into one record per CDR3 protein. The sample has more than 500,000 distinct CDR3 sequences, approximately 16% seen once. The sequencing input was CD8+ T cells from PBMCs. These receptors originate from a human donor in good health (CMV status not recorded). Some clones in this sample may be carry-over from other donors' samples.

In its sample, this clonotype was seen a few times. The V and J genes are TRBV28 and TRBJ1-5, with D perhaps TRBD1 (6 bases). CDR1 and CDR2 from the germline V gene are MDHEN and SYDVKM. The length of the CDR3 is 17 residues. The V end lost 2 bases, the J end lost 6 bases, and 20 bases lay between the germline ends. CDR3 in amino acids: CASSLTVKAGESQPQHF. The CDR3 DNA follows: TGTGCCAGCAGTTTAACGGTTAAGGCAGGGGAGAGTCAGCCCCAGCATTTT.

V and J are TRBV6-5 and TRBJ1-1, with D unclear. V was trimmed by 0 bases and J by 1 base, leaving 6 bases between them. The CDR3 has 14 residues. Germline V gene data show CDR1 as MNHEY and CDR2 as SVGAGI. Written as DNA, the CDR3 is TGTGCCAGCAGTTACTCATGGGAGAACACTGAAGCTTTCTTT. As protein: CASSYSWENTEAFF.

This clonotype was detected ten times or more. This chain uses TRBV5-1 with TRBJ2-5; D may be TRBD1 (6 bases). Trimming took 0 bases from V and 4 from J, leaving 13 bases between them. CDR3 length: 15 residues. Germline CDR1 and CDR2: SGHRS and YFSETQ. CDR3 amino acids: CASSLEAGVLETQYF. For the CDR3, the DNA is TGCGCCAGCAGCTTGGAGGCAGGGGTACTAGAGACCCAGTACTTC. Full variable domain (outside the CDR3, taken from reference TRBV5-1 and TRBJ2-5): KAGVTQTPRYLIKTRGQQVTLSCSPISGHRSVSWYQQTPGQGLQFLFEYFSETQRNKGNFPGRFSGRQFSNSRSEMNVSTLELGDSALYLCASSLEAGVLETQYFGPGTRLLVL.

This clonotype was recorded many times. The chain recombines TRBV11-2 with TRBJ2-1; D is perhaps TRBD2 (6 bases). Germline CDR1 SGHAT, CDR2 FQNNGV. The V and J ends lost 5 bases and 5 bases respectively, with 19 bases between them. There are 16 residues in the CDR3. The CDR3 sequence: CASSPSFRDLNNEQFF. The CDR3 bases are TGTGCCAGCAGCCCCTCTTTCCGGGACTTGAACAATGAGCAGTTCTTC.

The rearrangement links TRBV5-4 to TRBJ1-4, with a possible D match to TRBD1 (5 bases). V dropped 1 base and J dropped 8 bases, with 15 bases sitting between them. CDR1 and CDR2 from the germline V gene are SGHNT and YYREEE (reference sequence). The CDR3 covers 15 residues. CDR3 DNA sequence: TGTGCCAGCAGCTTGTTAGGGGACCTTCCCGAAAAACTGTTTTTT. Encoded protein: CASSLLGDLPEKLFF.

This clonotype was seen many times. This chain connects TRBV3-1 to TRBJ2-3; perhaps TRBD1 as D (8 bases). Trimming left V 3 bases short and J 2 bases short, with 21 bases between. Germline CDR1 is LGHDT and CDR2 is YNNKEL (reference sequence). CDR3 length: 18 residues. DNA of the CDR3: TGTGCCAGCAGCCAGGACCTACAGGGGGGGATGAACACAGATACGCAGTATTTT. Translated: CASSQDLQGGMNTDTQYF.

This clonotype appeared a few times. The chain carries TRBV24-1 and TRBJ2-2; D is possibly TRBD1 or TRBD2 (5 bases each). The V and J ends lost 4 bases and 3 bases respectively, with 5 bases between them. CDR1 KGHDR and CDR2 SFDVKD come from the germline V gene. This CDR3 is 13 amino acids long. The CDR3 here is CATSEGDTGELFF. The CDR3, as DNA: TGTGCCACCAGTGAGGGGGACACCGGGGAGCTGTTTTTT.

This clonotype was seen a few times. The V gene is TRBV4-1, the J gene TRBJ1-1, with D perhaps TRBD1 (5 bases). Germline V CDR1 and CDR2: MGHRA, YSYEKL. CDR3 length equals 18 residues. Trimming removed 2 bases from V and 1 base from J, with 20 bases in between. The CDR3 sequence: CASSQIPGVERKNTEAFF. Written as DNA, the CDR3 is TGCGCCAGCAGCCAAATTCCGGGGGTCGAGCGGAAGAACACTGAAGCTTTCTTT.

The rearrangement uses TRBV14 and TRBJ2-7, with 11 bases that match TRBD2. This CDR3 spans 16 amino acids. CDR1 and CDR2 from the germline V gene are SGHDN and FVKESK. V gave up 0 bases and J gave up 3 bases; unmatched junction bases: 4. The CDR3 DNA reads TGTGCCAGCAGCCAAGAGGGACTAGCGGCCTTCTACGAGCAGTACTTC. It yields the protein CASSQEGLAAFYEQYF.

To note about this clonotype: This may be a read error, as it is one base from a much larger clone. The rearrangement joins TRBV11-2 to TRBJ2-3; 10 bases are a match to TRBD2. V was clipped by 1 base and J by 11 bases; unmatched bases: 12. The CDR3 runs 16 residues. In germline, CDR1 is SGHAT, CDR2 FQNNGV. In DNA form, the CDR3 reads TGTGCCAGCAGCTTAGTACTAGCGGGATCCCACATGGGGCAGTATTTT. Its protein is CASSLVLAGSHMGQYF. The full variable domain, in which reference TRBV11-2 and TRBJ2-3 provide the parts outside the CDR3, is EAGVAQSPRYKIIEKRQSVAFWCNPISGHATLYWYQQILGQGPKLLIQFQNNGVVDDSQLPKDRFSAERLKGVDSTLKIQPAKLEDSAVYLCASSLVLAGSHMGQYFGPGTRLTVL.

The V and J genes are TRBV4-1 and TRBJ2-7; a weak D match, TRBD2 (5 bases). Trimming removed 2 bases from V and 3 bases from J, with 11 bases in between. CDR1 MGHRA and CDR2 YSYEKL come from the germline V gene. The CDR3 spans 14 residues. Written as DNA, the CDR3 is TGCGCCAGCAGCCAATCGGGGTACGACTACGAGCAGTACTTC. This gives the protein CASSQSGYDYEQYF.

This sequence joins TRBV6-5 and TRBJ1-1; maybe TRBD1 (6 bases). CDR1 MNHEY and CDR2 SVGAGI come from the germline V gene. Trimming removed 8 bases from V and 5 bases from J, with 21 bases in between. The CDR3 extends over 15 amino acids. CDR3 residues: CASFTRGGAITEAFF. In nucleotides, the CDR3 is TGTGCCAGCTTCACACGCGGGGGGGCAATAACTGAAGCTTTCTTT.

This chain connects TRBV11-2 to TRBJ2-2; 7 bases map to TRBD2. With V trimmed by 3 bases and J by 1 base, 8 bases remained unmatched. The CDR3 spans 17 residues. Per the germline V gene, CDR1 is SGHAT and CDR2 is FQNNGV. The DNA for the CDR3 is TGTGCCAGCAGCTTCGGTGGGGGGAGGGGGAACACCGGGGAGCTGTTTTTT. This codes for CASSFGGGRGNTGELFF.

The rearrangement links TRBV20-1 to TRBJ2-1; TRBD2 might be the D (5 bases). This CDR3 is built from 15 residues. Germline V CDR1 and CDR2: DFQATT, SNEGSKA (reference sequence). V was trimmed by 3 bases and J by 0 bases, leaving 12 bases between them. The CDR3 nucleotides are TGCAGTGCTAGGGAGGAGCCCAGCTCCTACAATGAGCAGTTCTTC. It encodes CSAREEPSSYNEQFF.

This clonotype was recorded many times. The chain has TRBV5-4 and TRBJ2-1; 9 bases map to TRBD2. Germline CDR1 is SGHNT and CDR2 is YYREEE (reference sequence). J lost 6 bases, V lost 0 bases, and 13 bases had no gene match. The CDR3 sequence is 18 residues long. This CDR3 reads CASSLGPTSGRRGNEQFF. Written as DNA, the CDR3 is TGTGCCAGCAGCTTGGGCCCCACCAGCGGGAGGAGGGGCAATGAGCAGTTCTTC.

This clonotype was picked up many times. The chain links TRBV7-8 to TRBJ2-7, with D perhaps matching TRBD2 (5 bases). CDR3 length: 14 residues. V shed 0 bases and J shed 3 bases, with 9 bases lying between them. Per the germline V gene, CDR1 is SGHVS and CDR2 is FQNEAQ. CDR3 in amino acids: CASSLAGILYEQYF. CDR3 coding DNA: TGTGCCAGCAGCTTAGCCGGGATCCTCTACGAGCAGTACTTC. Full variable domain (outside the CDR3, taken from reference TRBV7-8 and TRBJ2-7): GAGVSQSPRYKVAKRGQDVALRCDPISGHVSLFWYQQALGQGPEFLTYFQNEAQLDKSGLPSDRFFAERPEGSVSTLKIQRTQQEDSAVYLCASSLAGILYEQYFGPGTRLTVT.

This clonotype was found a few times. The V and J genes are TRBV6-1 and TRBJ2-2; TRBD1 aligns across 8 bases. The V gene end was trimmed by 7 bases and the J gene end by 6 bases; junction bases not matched to a gene: 1. The CDR3 loop spans 12 amino acids. Germline assignment: CDR1 MNHNS and CDR2 SASEGT. Here the CDR3 reads CASKQGAGELFF. For the CDR3, the DNA is TGTGCCAGCAAACAGGGGGCCGGGGAGCTGTTTTTT.

V is TRBV6-1 and J is TRBJ2-7, with a weak D call TRBD2 (5 bases). The V gene lost 3 bases and the J gene lost 3 bases, with 12 bases spanning the gap. Germline values: CDR1 MNHNS, CDR2 SASEGT. The CDR3 has 14 amino acids. In nucleotides, the CDR3 is TGTGCCAGCAGTGACGGACTCGCCTTCTACGAGCAGTACTTC. Translation: CASSDGLAFYEQYF.